These T cell receptor beta chains were read from a single sample in a study of a mutant IDH1 vaccine in newly diagnosed glioma. Method: immunoSEQ multiplex PCR; TCRdb's copy keeps in-frame clones and lacks some. The sample shows 68,000 or so clones, around 74% of them seen only once. The sample consisted of PBMCs, taken from a glioma patient treated with radiotherapy, temozolomide or both. The receptor set was obtained from a man aged 45 to 65 with glioma. The CDR3 runs from the conserved cysteine through the conserved F or W.

j_call v_call cdr3_aa
TRBJ2-3 TRBV18 CASSPALSTDTQYF
TRBJ1-2 TRBV5-5 CASSFTGENGYTF
TRBJ2-1 TRBV29-1 CSVGAGGPSEQFF
TRBJ2-1 TRBV29-1 CSVSSYNEQFF
TRBJ2-7 TRBV6-1 CASRGWGQGIDEQYF
TRBJ2-6 TRBV28 CASSLRQGASGANVLTF
TRBJ1-4 TRBV7-2 CASSLNRENEKLFF
TRBJ1-1 TRBV5-6 CASSGTGEGNTEAFF
TRBJ2-7 TRBV7-2 CASSLIGDGAYEQYF
TRBJ2-2 TRBV4-3 CASSQDGMTGAGELFF
TRBJ1-5 TRBV7-8 CASSLAFRNQPQHF
TRBJ1-1 TRBV19 CASILGGTEAFF
TRBJ2-1 TRBV18 CASSPPVGGGAHNEQFF
TRBJ2-3 TRBV12-5 CASGTGQPGPDTQYF
TRBJ2-7 TRBV27 CASSLRGPRQAPYEQYF
TRBJ2-1 TRBV4-1 CASSQDPGQANEQFF